These T cell receptor beta chains were read from a single sample in a study of T cell changes during pregnancy in multiple sclerosis. Sequenced by immunoSEQ multiplex PCR; TCRdb stores in-frame clones only, minus some. Here the sample spans tens of thousands of clones, around nine tenths being singletons. The material sequenced was CD4+ T cells from peripheral blood mononuclear cells, taken in the first trimester of pregnancy. Receptor source: a female donor with multiple sclerosis, enrolled in a pregnancy study. The CDR3 runs from the conserved cysteine through the conserved F or W. The D gene is left open where the match is weak. The size field is filled for only some rows; it gives once, few, many or a size class.

v_gene: TRBV5-4
d_gene: TRBD1
j_gene: TRBJ2-3
abundance: NA
CDR3nt: TGTGCCAGCAGCCACGGACAGGGTTGGGATACGCAGTATTTT
CDR3aa: CASSHGQGWDTQYF

v_gene: TRBV14
d_gene: NA
j_gene: TRBJ1-3
abundance: NA
CDR3nt: TGTGCCAGCAGCCAAGATAAGCGGGTCAGCTCTGGAAACACCATATATTTT
CDR3aa: CASSQDKRVSSGNTIYF

v_gene: TRBV5-4
d_gene: NA
j_gene: TRBJ2-2
abundance: medium-sized
CDR3nt: TGTGCCAGCAGCTTATACGGCGGGGAGCTGTTTTTT
CDR3aa: CASSLYGGELFF

v_gene: TRBV19
d_gene: NA
j_gene: TRBJ2-7
abundance: NA
CDR3nt: TGTGCCAGTAGTATGCTAGCTGGGTACGAGCAGTACTTC
CDR3aa: CASSMLAGYEQYF

v_gene: TRBV7-9
d_gene: TRBD2
j_gene: TRBJ2-1
abundance: NA
CDR3nt: TGTGCCAGCAGCTCCCGGACTAGCGGGAAGGGGTACAATGAGCAGTTCTTC
CDR3aa: CASSSRTSGKGYNEQFF

v_gene: TRBV7-7
d_gene: TRBD2
j_gene: TRBJ2-1
abundance: NA
CDR3nt: TGTGCTAGCAGCCCCCCCGGGAGGAAGGGTGAGCAGTTCTTC
CDR3aa: CASSPPGRKGEQFF

v_gene: TRBV6-4
d_gene: TRBD1
j_gene: TRBJ1-2
abundance: NA
CDR3nt: TGTGCCAGCAACGCCCCCGGACAGGGGAACTATGGCTACACCTTC
CDR3aa: CASNAPGQGNYGYTF

v_gene: TRBV9
d_gene: TRBD1
j_gene: TRBJ2-1
abundance: NA
CDR3nt: TGTGCCAGCAGCCCGACAGGGGCCAATGAGCAGTTCTTC
CDR3aa: CASSPTGANEQFF

v_gene: TRBV30
d_gene: TRBD2
j_gene: TRBJ2-4
abundance: few
CDR3nt: TGTGCCTGGAGTCGGGGGGGGAGTGGCAAAAACATTCAGTACTTC
CDR3aa: CAWSRGGSGKNIQYF

v_gene: TRBV28
d_gene: TRBD1
j_gene: TRBJ1-2
abundance: NA
CDR3nt: TGTGCCAGCAGAACAAGACAGGGTGGCTATGGCTACACCTTC
CDR3aa: CASRTRQGGYGYTF

v_gene: TRBV6-6
d_gene: TRBD1
j_gene: TRBJ1-1
abundance: NA
CDR3nt: TGTGCCAGCAGTACGGACAGGTTTGTGGACACTGAAGCTTTCTTT
CDR3aa: CASSTDRFVDTEAFF

v_gene: TRBV5-1
d_gene: TRBD1
j_gene: TRBJ2-2
abundance: NA
CDR3nt: TGCGCCAGCAGCCGCAATACAGGGGACGGGGAGCTGTTTTTT
CDR3aa: CASSRNTGDGELFF

v_gene: TRBV18
d_gene: TRBD1
j_gene: TRBJ1-4
abundance: NA
CDR3nt: TGTGCCAGCTCACCGGCGAGGAGTTACAGGGGTAGTGAAAAACTGTTTTTT
CDR3aa: CASSPARSYRGSEKLFF

v_gene: TRBV5-1
d_gene: TRBD1
j_gene: TRBJ1-1
abundance: NA
CDR3nt: TGCGCCAGCATGGGACAGCTCACTTCGAACACTGAAGCTTTCTTT
CDR3aa: CASMGQLTSNTEAFF

v_gene: TRBV9
d_gene: NA
j_gene: TRBJ1-2
abundance: NA
CDR3nt: TGTGCCAGCAGCGTAGGAGACAGCTTTGTCTATGGCTACACCTTC
CDR3aa: CASSVGDSFVYGYTF

v_gene: TRBV6-5
d_gene: TRBD2
j_gene: TRBJ2-7
abundance: NA
CDR3nt: TGTGCCAGCAGTACCGGACTAGCCGTATACGAGCAGTACTTC
CDR3aa: CASSTGLAVYEQYF

v_gene: TRBV27
d_gene: NA
j_gene: TRBJ2-1
abundance: NA
CDR3nt: TGTGCCAGCAGTTTAGCCTATTCCCCGCCTGAGCAGTTCTTC
CDR3aa: CASSLAYSPPEQFF

v_gene: TRBV15
d_gene: TRBD2
j_gene: TRBJ2-7
abundance: NA
CDR3nt: TGTGCCACCAGCAGAGTCGTGGGGGCGGGGGGCCACGAGCAGTACTTC
CDR3aa: CATSRVVGAGGHEQYF

v_gene: TRBV5-6
d_gene: NA
j_gene: TRBJ1-6
abundance: NA
CDR3nt: TGTGCCAGCAGCTTGGGACAGTTTATGAATTCACCCCTCCACTTT
CDR3aa: CASSLGQFMNSPLHF

v_gene: TRBV6-5
d_gene: TRBD1
j_gene: TRBJ1-1
abundance: NA
CDR3nt: TGTGCCAGCAGTTTCGGACAGGGGAACACTGAAGCTTTCTTT
CDR3aa: CASSFGQGNTEAFF

v_gene: TRBV28
d_gene: NA
j_gene: TRBJ2-7
abundance: NA
CDR3nt: TGTGCCAGCTGGAGCGGTCCCTCCTACGAGCAGTACTTC
CDR3aa: CASWSGPSYEQYF

v_gene: TRBV30
d_gene: NA
j_gene: TRBJ2-5
abundance: NA
CDR3nt: TGTGCCTGGAGTCTCCTCGGGGCAGGGGCCCAGTACTTC
CDR3aa: CAWSLLGAGAQYF

v_gene: TRBV28
d_gene: TRBD2
j_gene: TRBJ2-7
abundance: once
CDR3nt: TGTGCCAGCAGTCCCGGGGCGGGAGGGCCTTACGAGCAGTACTTC
CDR3aa: CASSPGAGGPYEQYF

v_gene: TRBV19
d_gene: NA
j_gene: TRBJ2-2
abundance: NA
CDR3nt: TGTGCCAGTAGTACCATACATAACACCGGGGAGCTGTTTTTT
CDR3aa: CASSTIHNTGELFF

v_gene: TRBV19
d_gene: TRBD2
j_gene: TRBJ2-2
abundance: NA
CDR3nt: TGTGCCAGTAGTATCGGACTCTCGGGGGGGGGCTACACCGGGGAGCTGTTTTTT
CDR3aa: CASSIGLSGGGYTGELFF

v_gene: TRBV14
d_gene: NA
j_gene: TRBJ1-3
abundance: once
CDR3nt: TGTGCCAGCAGCCAAGCGACAGCCCGCAGCTCTGGAAACACCATATATTTT
CDR3aa: CASSQATARSSGNTIYF

v_gene: TRBV19
d_gene: NA
j_gene: TRBJ2-7
abundance: NA
CDR3nt: TGTGCCAGTAGTATCCCAGGACCAAGGGGCGAGCAGTACTTC
CDR3aa: CASSIPGPRGEQYF

v_gene: TRBV9
d_gene: NA
j_gene: TRBJ1-2
abundance: NA
CDR3nt: TGTGCCAGCAGCGTAGGAGGAAGGGATGGGGGGTATGGCTACACCTTC
CDR3aa: CASSVGGRDGGYGYTF

v_gene: TRBV7-9
d_gene: NA
j_gene: TRBJ2-5
abundance: NA
CDR3nt: TGTGCCAGCAGCTTACCACGCCTAACAGGGTTAGAGACCCAGTACTTC
CDR3aa: CASSLPRLTGLETQYF

v_gene: TRBV19
d_gene: TRBD2
j_gene: TRBJ2-7
abundance: NA
CDR3nt: TGTGCCAGTAGTATTCTAGCGGGAGGGCCCTCCGAGCAGTACTTC
CDR3aa: CASSILAGGPSEQYF

v_gene: TRBV28
d_gene: TRBD2
j_gene: TRBJ2-1
abundance: once
CDR3nt: TGTGCCAGCAGTGAGCTAGCGGGAGGCTCCTACAATGAGCAGTTCTTC
CDR3aa: CASSELAGGSYNEQFF

v_gene: TRBV5-1
d_gene: NA
j_gene: TRBJ1-3
abundance: NA
CDR3nt: TGCGCCAGCAGCCTTGGCGGAAACACCATATATTTT
CDR3aa: CASSLGGNTIYF

v_gene: TRBV5-1
d_gene: TRBD2
j_gene: TRBJ2-2
abundance: NA
CDR3nt: TGCGCCAGCAGCCAGGGACTAGCGGGAATAGGCACCGGGGAGCTGTTTTTT
CDR3aa: CASSQGLAGIGTGELFF

v_gene: TRBV10-3
d_gene: NA
j_gene: TRBJ2-7
abundance: NA
CDR3nt: TGTGCCATCGCGGCTAGCTCCTACGAGCAGTACTTC
CDR3aa: CAIAASSYEQYF

v_gene: TRBV29-1
d_gene: NA
j_gene: TRBJ2-2
abundance: NA
CDR3nt: TGCAGCGTTGTAGACTACACCGGGGAGCTGTTTTTT
CDR3aa: CSVVDYTGELFF

v_gene: TRBV28
d_gene: TRBD2
j_gene: TRBJ2-7
abundance: NA
CDR3nt: TGTGCCAGCAGTCTCATCTTCACTAGCGGCCCCAGCTACGAGCAGTACTTC
CDR3aa: CASSLIFTSGPSYEQYF

v_gene: TRBV25-1
d_gene: NA
j_gene: TRBJ1-1
abundance: many
CDR3nt: TGTGCCAGCAGTGCCTTACAGGGGAACACTGAAGCTTTCTTT
CDR3aa: CASSALQGNTEAFF

v_gene: TRBV6-5
d_gene: NA
j_gene: TRBJ2-7
abundance: NA
CDR3nt: TGTGCCAGCAGTTACTCGACGGGAGTTTCCTACGAGCAGTACTTC
CDR3aa: CASSYSTGVSYEQYF

v_gene: TRBV18
d_gene: TRBD1
j_gene: TRBJ2-5
abundance: NA
CDR3nt: TGTGCCAGCTCACCAACAAGGACAGGGCTGGGGGAGACCCAGTACTTC
CDR3aa: CASSPTRTGLGETQYF

v_gene: TRBV7-6
d_gene: NA
j_gene: TRBJ1-4
abundance: NA
CDR3nt: TGTGCCAGCAGCTTAGGGGGGCACGAAAAACTGTTTTTT
CDR3aa: CASSLGGHEKLFF

v_gene: TRBV27
d_gene: TRBD2
j_gene: TRBJ2-2
abundance: NA
CDR3nt: TGTGCCAGCAGCCTAGCGGGAGGGCCTTCTACTTCGAACACCGGGGAGCTGTTTTTT
CDR3aa: CASSLAGGPSTSNTGELFF

v_gene: TRBV18
d_gene: NA
j_gene: TRBJ1-1
abundance: few
CDR3nt: TGTGCCAGCTCACTCCAGGGATGGTACACTGAAGCTTTCTTT
CDR3aa: CASSLQGWYTEAFF

v_gene: TRBV7-8
d_gene: TRBD1
j_gene: TRBJ1-4
abundance: NA
CDR3nt: TGTGCCAGCAGCACCGGGACAGTGACAACTAATGAAAAACTGTTTTTT
CDR3aa: CASSTGTVTTNEKLFF

v_gene: TRBV6-5
d_gene: TRBD2
j_gene: TRBJ2-7
abundance: NA
CDR3nt: TGTGCCAGCAAAAGCGGGAGGGCCGTCCACGAGCAGTACTTC
CDR3aa: CASKSGRAVHEQYF

v_gene: TRBV19
d_gene: TRBD1
j_gene: TRBJ2-2
abundance: once
CDR3nt: TGTGCCAGTAGTATGCAGGGGGCGAGGACCGGGGAGCTGTTTTTT
CDR3aa: CASSMQGARTGELFF

v_gene: TRBV27
d_gene: NA
j_gene: TRBJ1-1
abundance: NA
CDR3nt: TGTGCCAGCAGTTTATTTAGGAACACTGAAGCTTTCTTT
CDR3aa: CASSLFRNTEAFF

v_gene: TRBV7-9
d_gene: NA
j_gene: TRBJ1-4
abundance: once
CDR3nt: TGTGCCAGCAGCTTAGCGCAAAACAGGTATAATGAAAAACTGTTTTTT
CDR3aa: CASSLAQNRYNEKLFF

v_gene: TRBV19
d_gene: NA
j_gene: TRBJ2-1
abundance: NA
CDR3nt: TGTGCCAGTAGTATAGGCCTATCAAGGGGCCCCTACAATGAGCAGTTCTTC
CDR3aa: CASSIGLSRGPYNEQFF

v_gene: TRBV6-1
d_gene: TRBD2
j_gene: TRBJ2-7
abundance: few
CDR3nt: TGTGCCAGCACCCTAGCGGGAGGGAATTCCTACGAGCAGTACTTC
CDR3aa: CASTLAGGNSYEQYF

v_gene: TRBV28
d_gene: NA
j_gene: TRBJ1-1
abundance: NA
CDR3nt: TGTGCCAGCAGTTTATCGACAGCCGGGAGCACTGAAGCTTTCTTT
CDR3aa: CASSLSTAGSTEAFF